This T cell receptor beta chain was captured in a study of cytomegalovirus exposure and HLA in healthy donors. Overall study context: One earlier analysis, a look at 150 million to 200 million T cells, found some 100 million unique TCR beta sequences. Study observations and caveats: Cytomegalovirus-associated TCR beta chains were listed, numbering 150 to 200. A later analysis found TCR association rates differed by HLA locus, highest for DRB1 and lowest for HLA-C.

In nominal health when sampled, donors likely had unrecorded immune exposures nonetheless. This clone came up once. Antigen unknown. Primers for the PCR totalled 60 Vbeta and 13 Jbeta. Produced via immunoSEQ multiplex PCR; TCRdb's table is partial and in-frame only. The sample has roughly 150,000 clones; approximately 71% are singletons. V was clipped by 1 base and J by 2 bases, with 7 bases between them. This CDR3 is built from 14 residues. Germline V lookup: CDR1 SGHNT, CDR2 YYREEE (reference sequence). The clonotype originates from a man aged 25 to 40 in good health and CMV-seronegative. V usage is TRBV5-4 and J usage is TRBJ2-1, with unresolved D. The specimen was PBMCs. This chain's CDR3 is CASSLLGTYNEQFF. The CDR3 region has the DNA TGTGCCAGCAGCTTGCTGGGCACCTACAATGAGCAGTTCTTC.